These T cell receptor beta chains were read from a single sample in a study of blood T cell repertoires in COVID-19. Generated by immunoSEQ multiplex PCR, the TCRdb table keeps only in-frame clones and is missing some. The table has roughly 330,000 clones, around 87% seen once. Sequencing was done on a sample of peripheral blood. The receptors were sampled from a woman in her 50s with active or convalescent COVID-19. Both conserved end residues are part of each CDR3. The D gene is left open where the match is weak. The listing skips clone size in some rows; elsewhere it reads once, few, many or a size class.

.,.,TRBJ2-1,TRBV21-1,CASSKESSGNYNEQFF,TGTGCCAGCAGCAAAGAATCTAGCGGAAACTACAATGAGCAGTTCTTC
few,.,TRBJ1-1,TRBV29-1,CSVENRAQGRGRIAF,TGCAGCGTTGAAAACCGGGCCCAGGGGCGGGGGCGGATAGCCTTT
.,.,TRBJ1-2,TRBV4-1,CASSQDQFAYGYTF,TGCGCCAGCAGCCAAGATCAGTTCGCCTATGGCTACACCTTC
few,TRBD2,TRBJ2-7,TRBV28,CASTPGGQSGPYEQYF,TGTGCCAGCACCCCGGGAGGGCAATCGGGCCCCTACGAGCAGTACTTC
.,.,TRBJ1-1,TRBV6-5,CASSTIRGGTEAFF,TGTGCCAGCAGTACGATAAGGGGGGGAACTGAAGCTTTCTTT
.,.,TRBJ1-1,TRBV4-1,CASSQGAGDLTFAEAFF,TGCGCCAGCAGCCAAGGGGCAGGGGACCTGACATTCGCTGAAGCTTTCTTT
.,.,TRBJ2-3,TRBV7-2,CASSFMTGWTDTQYF,TGTGCCAGCAGCTTTATGACTGGTTGGACAGATACGCAGTATTTT
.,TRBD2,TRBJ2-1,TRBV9,CASSGRLAGYNEQFF,TGTGCCAGCAGCGGGCGACTAGCGGGCTACAATGAGCAGTTCTTC
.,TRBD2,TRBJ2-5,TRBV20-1,CSASKAGGRETQYF,TGCAGTGCTAGTAAAGCGGGAGGAAGAGAGACCCAGTACTTC
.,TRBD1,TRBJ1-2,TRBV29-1,CSAWTGGDGYTF,TGCAGCGCATGGACAGGGGGCGATGGCTACACCTTC